The T cell receptor beta chain described here comes from a study of human T cells and chemical hapten exposure. Points from the study as a whole: There were significantly more large CDR3 similarity clusters among expanded TCRs than among controls.

Time point in this sample: pre-sensitization, week 0. Treatment reported: therapeutic diphenylcyclopropenone sensitization with weekly scalp DPC. Germline V lookup: CDR1 LGHDT, CDR2 YNNKEL (reference sequence). This CDR3 spans 14 amino acids. V shed 1 base and J shed 4 bases, with 10 bases lying between them. Turning to this clonotype: Its specificity is not known.

TCRdb used MiXCR to reprocess the RACE reads, holding one entry per CDR3 protein. The sample has roughly 100,000 distinct CDR3 sequences; about 10% are singletons. The chain uses TRBV3-1 and TRBJ1-2, with a weak D call TRBD1 (6 bases). Source: whole blood, taken in connection with sensitization to the hapten diphenylcyclopropenone (DPC). This TCR was sampled from a woman in her sixties with alopecia areata. Some clones in this sample may be carry-over from other donors' samples. The CDR3 DNA is TGTGCCAGCAGCCAAGCCGGGACAACCTATGGCTACACCTTC. It specifies CASSQAGTTYGYTF.